Sequencing of this T cell receptor beta chain was carried out in a study of control samples from healthy donors and cancer patients. Libraries were prepared by immunoSEQ multiplex PCR; TCRdb keeps only in-frame clonotypes and omits some of them. The sample includes some 15,000 clones, about 90% of them seen just once. The germline V gene has CDR1 SGHTA and CDR2 FQGNSA. CDR3 length: 16 amino acids. Trimming pared 2 bases from V and 2 bases from J, leaving 12 bases between. The TCR was taken from a woman aged 65 to 85 with colorectal cancer. The sample was PBMCs. This rearrangement joins TRBV7-2 to TRBJ2-2; possibly TRBD2 for D (6 bases). In nucleotides, the CDR3 is TGTGCCAGCAGCTTATACGGGACTGGAAACACCGGGGAGCTGTTTTTT. It encodes CASSLYGTGNTGELFF.